The 6 T cell receptor beta chains in this list originate from one sample, sequenced in a study of post-analysis software for immune sequencing data. The antigens these receptors bind are not known. Study conclusions and caveats: A handful of TRBV segments were significantly more frequent in patients than in controls. TRBV5-6, TRBV5-1 and TRBV20-1 were among these segments.

Researchers reported that TCR beta cDNA libraries carried unique molecular identifiers. Using its own MiXCR run on the PCR reads, TCRdb lists one record per CDR3 protein. The sample lists 500,000 to 600,000 distinct CDR3 sequences; roughly 47% were seen once. The sequenced sample was blood. These receptors all come from a girl under 18 with multiple sclerosis.

This clonotype has just a few counts. The chain uses TRBV12-5 and TRBJ2-1, with D possibly TRBD2 on 5 matching bases. The V gene's germline CDR1 is LGHNT and CDR2 FRNRAP. This CDR3 has 12 amino acids. CDR3: CLTRGSYNEQFF. The CDR3 DNA reads as TGTCTTACGAGAGGGTCCTACAATGAGCAGTTCTTC.

The chain links TRBV12-3 or TRBV12-4 to TRBJ2-5; the D gene is possibly TRBD1 (6 bases). The CDR3 is made up of 14 amino acids. Deletions cut 3 bases from V and 5 bases from J, with 13 bases between. This chain's CDR3 is CASSFTGSDETQYF. For the CDR3, the DNA is TGTGCCAGCAGTTTTACAGGGAGCGATGAGACCCAGTACTTC.

In its sample, this clonotype was seen a few times. The V call is TRBV5-5, the J call TRBJ1-2, with 11 bases that match TRBD1. Germline CDR1 SGHKS, CDR2 YYEKEE (reference sequence). CDR3 length equals 15 residues. With V trimmed by 2 bases and J by 10 bases, 10 bases remained unmatched. The CDR3 loop reads CASSLHARDRGAYTF. CDR3 nucleotide sequence: TGTGCCAGCAGCTTACATGCCCGGGACAGGGGGGCCTACACCTTC.

J is TRBJ2-3 and V is TRBV29-1; D is tentatively TRBD1 or TRBD2 (5 bases each). Germline V gene lookup returns CDR1 SQVTM and CDR2 ANQGSEA. V dropped 4 bases and J dropped 6 bases, with 11 bases sitting between them. This CDR3 has 12 residues. CDR3 in DNA: TGCAGCGTTGTTACTGGGACCGATACGCAGTATTTT. It yields the protein CSVVTGTDTQYF.

The chain links TRBV29-1 to TRBJ1-2; D is unresolved. Trimming took off 7 bases at V and 4 bases at J, with 16 bases between the two ends. This CDR3 is 13 amino acids long. Germline loops: CDR1 SQVTM, CDR2 ANQGSEA. This chain's CDR3 is CSAPGKGLYGYTF. The DNA of the CDR3 is TGCAGCGCCCCGGGAAAGGGTCTCTATGGCTACACCTTC. Full variable domain (rest looked up from reference TRBV29-1 and TRBJ1-2): SAVISQKPSRDICQRGTSLTIQCQVDSQVTMMFWYRQQPGQSLTLIATANQGSEATYESGFVIDKFPISRPNLTFSTLTVSNMSPEDSSIYLCSAPGKGLYGYTFGSGTRLTVV.

The chain has TRBV12-3 or TRBV12-4 and TRBJ2-5; D is unresolved. The last part of the DNA fits TRBJ2-7 better; the J call may be wrong. The CDR3 runs to 14 residues. The CDR3 protein is CASSLNLVKDEQYF. Here the CDR3 DNA reads TGTGCCAGCAGTTTAAACTTGGTAAAGGACGAGCAGTACTTC.